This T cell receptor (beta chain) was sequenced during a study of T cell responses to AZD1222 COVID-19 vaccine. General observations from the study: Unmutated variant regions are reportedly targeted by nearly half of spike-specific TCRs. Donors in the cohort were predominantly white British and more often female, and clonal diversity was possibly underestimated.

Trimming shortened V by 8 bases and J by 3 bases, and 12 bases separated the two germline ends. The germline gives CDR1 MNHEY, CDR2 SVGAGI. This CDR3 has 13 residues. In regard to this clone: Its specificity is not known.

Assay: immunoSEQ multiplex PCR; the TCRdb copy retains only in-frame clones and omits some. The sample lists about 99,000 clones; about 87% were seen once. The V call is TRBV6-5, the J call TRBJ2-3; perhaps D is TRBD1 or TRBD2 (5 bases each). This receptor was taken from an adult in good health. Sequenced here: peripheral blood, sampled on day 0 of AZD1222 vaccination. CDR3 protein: CASLRDLTDTQYF. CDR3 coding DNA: TGTGCCAGCCTGAGGGACCTGACAGATACGCAGTATTTT.